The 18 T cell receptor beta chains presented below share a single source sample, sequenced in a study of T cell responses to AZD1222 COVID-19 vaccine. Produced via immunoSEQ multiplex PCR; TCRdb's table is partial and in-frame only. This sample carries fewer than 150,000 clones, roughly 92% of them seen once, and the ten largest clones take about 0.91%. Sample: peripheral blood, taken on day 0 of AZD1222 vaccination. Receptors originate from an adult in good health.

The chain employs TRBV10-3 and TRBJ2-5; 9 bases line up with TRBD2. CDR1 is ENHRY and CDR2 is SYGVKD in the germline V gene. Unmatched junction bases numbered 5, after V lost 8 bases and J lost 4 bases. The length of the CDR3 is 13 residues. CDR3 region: CAISLAGRETQYF. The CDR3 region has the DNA TGTGCCATCTCTCTAGCGGGGCGAGAGACCCAGTACTTC.

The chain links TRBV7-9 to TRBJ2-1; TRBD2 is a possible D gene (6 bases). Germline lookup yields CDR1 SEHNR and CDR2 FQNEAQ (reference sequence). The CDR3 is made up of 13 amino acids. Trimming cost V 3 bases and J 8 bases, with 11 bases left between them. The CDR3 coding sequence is TGTGCCAGCAGCTTGGCCGGGGAGGATGAGCAGTTCTTC. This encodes CASSLAGEDEQFF.

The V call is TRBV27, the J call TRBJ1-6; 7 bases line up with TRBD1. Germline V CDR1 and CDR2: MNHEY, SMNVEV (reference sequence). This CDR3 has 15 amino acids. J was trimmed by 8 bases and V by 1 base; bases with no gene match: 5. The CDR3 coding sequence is TGTGCCAGCAGTTTATTAACAGGGGCCGATTCACCCCTCCACTTT. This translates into CASSLLTGADSPLHF.

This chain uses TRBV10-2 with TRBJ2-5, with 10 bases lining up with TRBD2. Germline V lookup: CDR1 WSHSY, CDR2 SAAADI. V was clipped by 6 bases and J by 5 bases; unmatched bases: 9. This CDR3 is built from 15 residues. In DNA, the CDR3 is TGCGCCAGCAGCTCCCAAGCGGGGGGGTATGAGACCCAGTACTTC. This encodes CASSSQAGGYETQYF.

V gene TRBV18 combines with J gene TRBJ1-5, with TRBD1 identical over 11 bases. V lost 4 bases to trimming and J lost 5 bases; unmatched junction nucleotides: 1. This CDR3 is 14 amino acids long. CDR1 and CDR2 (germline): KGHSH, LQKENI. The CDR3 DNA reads TGTGCCAGCTCACGGGACAGGGGGGATCAGCCCCAGCATTTT. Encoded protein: CASSRDRGDQPQHF.

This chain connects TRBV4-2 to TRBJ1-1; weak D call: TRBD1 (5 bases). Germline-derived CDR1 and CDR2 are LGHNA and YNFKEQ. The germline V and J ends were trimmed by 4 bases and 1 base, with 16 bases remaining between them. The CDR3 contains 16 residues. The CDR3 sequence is CASSLGRGTGNTEAFF. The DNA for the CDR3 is TGTGCCAGCAGCCTTGGGCGGGGTACAGGGAACACTGAAGCTTTCTTT.

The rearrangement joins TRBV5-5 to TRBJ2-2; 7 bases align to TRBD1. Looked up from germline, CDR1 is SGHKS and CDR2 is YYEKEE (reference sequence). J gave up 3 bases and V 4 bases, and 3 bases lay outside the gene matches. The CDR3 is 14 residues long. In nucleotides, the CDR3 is TGTGCCAGCAGCCCGACAGGGCACACCGGGGAGCTGTTTTTT. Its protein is CASSPTGHTGELFF.

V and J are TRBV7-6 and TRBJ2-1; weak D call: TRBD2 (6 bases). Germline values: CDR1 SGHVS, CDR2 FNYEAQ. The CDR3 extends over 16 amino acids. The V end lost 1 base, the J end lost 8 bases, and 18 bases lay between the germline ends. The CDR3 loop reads CASSLGGGRALDEQFF. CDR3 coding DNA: TGTGCCAGCAGCTTAGGTGGAGGGCGGGCCTTAGATGAGCAGTTCTTC.

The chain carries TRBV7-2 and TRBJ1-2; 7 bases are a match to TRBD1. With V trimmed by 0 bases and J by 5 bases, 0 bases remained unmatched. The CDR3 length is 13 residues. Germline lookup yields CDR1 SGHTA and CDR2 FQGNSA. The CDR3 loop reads CASSLATGYGYTF. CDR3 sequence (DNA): TGTGCCAGCAGCTTAGCGACAGGGTATGGCTACACCTTC. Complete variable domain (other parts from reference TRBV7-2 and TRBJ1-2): GAGVSQSPSNKVTEKGKDVELRCDPISGHTALYWYRQSLGQGLEFLIYFQGNSAPDKSGLPSDRFSAERTGGSVSTLTIQRTQQEDSAVYLCASSLATGYGYTFGSGTRLTVV.

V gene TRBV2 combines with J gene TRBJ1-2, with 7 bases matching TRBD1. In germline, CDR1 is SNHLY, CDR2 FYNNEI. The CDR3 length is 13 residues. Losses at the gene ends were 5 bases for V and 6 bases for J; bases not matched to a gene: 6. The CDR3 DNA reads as TGTGCCAGCAGTCCCGACAGGGACAATGGCTACACCTTC. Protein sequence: CASSPDRDNGYTF. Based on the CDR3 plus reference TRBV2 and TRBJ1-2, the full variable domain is EPEVTQTPSHQVTQMGQEVILRCVPISNHLYFYWYRQILGQKVEFLVSFYNNEISEKSEIFDDQFSVERPDGSNFTLKIRSTKLEDSAMYFCASSPDRDNGYTFGSGTRLTVV.

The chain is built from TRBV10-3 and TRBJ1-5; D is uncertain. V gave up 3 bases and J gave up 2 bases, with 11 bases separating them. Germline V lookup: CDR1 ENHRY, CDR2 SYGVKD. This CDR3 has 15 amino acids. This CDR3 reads CAISDKGQGNQPQHF. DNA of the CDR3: TGTGCCATCAGTGATAAAGGGCAGGGCAATCAGCCCCAGCATTTT.

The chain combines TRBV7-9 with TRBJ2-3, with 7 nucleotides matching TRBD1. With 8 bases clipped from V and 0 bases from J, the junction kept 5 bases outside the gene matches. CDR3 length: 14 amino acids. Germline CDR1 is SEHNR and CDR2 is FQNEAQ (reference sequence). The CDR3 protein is CASGRDSSTDTQYF. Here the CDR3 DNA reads TGTGCCAGCGGCCGGGACAGTAGCACAGATACGCAGTATTTT.

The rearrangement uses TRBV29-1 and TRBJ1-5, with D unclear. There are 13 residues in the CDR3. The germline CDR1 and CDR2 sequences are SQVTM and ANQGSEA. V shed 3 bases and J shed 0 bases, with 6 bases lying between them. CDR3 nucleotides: TGCAGCGTTGAGGAGGGTAGCAATCAGCCCCAGCATTTT. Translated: CSVEEGSNQPQHF.

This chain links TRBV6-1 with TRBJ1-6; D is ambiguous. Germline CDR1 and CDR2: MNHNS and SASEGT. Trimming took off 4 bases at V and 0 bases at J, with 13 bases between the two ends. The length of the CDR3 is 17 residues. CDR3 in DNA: TGTGCCAGCAGTGCCGGACCGATGAGCTCCTATAATTCACCCCTCCACTTT. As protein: CASSAGPMSSYNSPLHF.

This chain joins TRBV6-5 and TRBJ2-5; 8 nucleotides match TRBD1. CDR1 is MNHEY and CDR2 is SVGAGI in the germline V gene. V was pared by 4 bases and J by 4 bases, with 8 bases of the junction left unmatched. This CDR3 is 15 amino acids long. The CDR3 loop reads CASSSLPDRGETQYF. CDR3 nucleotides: TGTGCCAGCAGTTCCTTGCCCGACAGGGGAGAGACCCAGTACTTC.

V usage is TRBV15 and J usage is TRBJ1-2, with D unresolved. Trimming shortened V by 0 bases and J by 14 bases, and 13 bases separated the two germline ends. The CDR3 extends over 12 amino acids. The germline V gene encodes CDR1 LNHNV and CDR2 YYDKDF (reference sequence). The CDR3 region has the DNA TGTGCCACCAGCAGAGATTGGGGAAAGGAGACCTTC. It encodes CATSRDWGKETF.

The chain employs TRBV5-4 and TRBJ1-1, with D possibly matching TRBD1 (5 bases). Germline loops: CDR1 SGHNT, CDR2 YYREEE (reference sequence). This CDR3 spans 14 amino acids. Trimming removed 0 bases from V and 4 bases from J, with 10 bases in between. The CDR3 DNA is TGTGCCAGCAGCTTGGACATCGGGGGCACTGAAGCTTTCTTT. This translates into CASSLDIGGTEAFF.

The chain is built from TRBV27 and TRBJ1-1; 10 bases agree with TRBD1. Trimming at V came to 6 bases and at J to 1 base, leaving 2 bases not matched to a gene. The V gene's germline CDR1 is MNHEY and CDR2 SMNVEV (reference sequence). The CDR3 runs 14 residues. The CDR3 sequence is CASSWDRGNTEAFF. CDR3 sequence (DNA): TGTGCCAGCAGCTGGGACAGGGGGAACACTGAAGCTTTCTTT.